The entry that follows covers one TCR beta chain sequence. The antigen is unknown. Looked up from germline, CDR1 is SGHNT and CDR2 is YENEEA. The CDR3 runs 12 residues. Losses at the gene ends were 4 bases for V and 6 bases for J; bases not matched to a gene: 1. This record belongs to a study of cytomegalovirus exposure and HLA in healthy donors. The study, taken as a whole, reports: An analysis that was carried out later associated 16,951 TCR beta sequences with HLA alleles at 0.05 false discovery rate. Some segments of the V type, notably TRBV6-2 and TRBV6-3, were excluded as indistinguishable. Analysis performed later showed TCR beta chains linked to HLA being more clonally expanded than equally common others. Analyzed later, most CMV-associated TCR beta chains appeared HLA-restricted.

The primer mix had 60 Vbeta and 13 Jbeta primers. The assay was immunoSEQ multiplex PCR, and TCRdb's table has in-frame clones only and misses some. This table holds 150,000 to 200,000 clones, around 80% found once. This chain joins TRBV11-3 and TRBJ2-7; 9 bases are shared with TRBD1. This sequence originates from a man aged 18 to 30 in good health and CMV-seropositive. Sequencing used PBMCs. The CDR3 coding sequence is TGTGCCAGCAGCTACAGGGGGCGCGAGCAGTACTTC. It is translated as CASSYRGREQYF.